This T cell receptor beta chain was recorded in a study of cytomegalovirus exposure and HLA in healthy donors. Findings and caveats of the study: Trimming of TCR beta V- and J-genes showed a link, identified in a later analysis, to a missense DCLRE1C variant.

In the PCR, 60 Vbeta and 13 Jbeta primers were used. Repertoires were generated with immunoSEQ multiplex PCR, while TCRdb's copy carries only in-frame clones and drops some. The sample includes over 55,000 clones, more than 80% seen only once; the top ten take around an eighth. Germline CDR1 reads SGHDT; CDR2 reads YYEEEE. Deletions cut 4 bases from V and 6 bases from J, with 11 bases between. The length of the CDR3 is 12 residues. In its sample, this clone was seen a few times. What it recognizes is unknown. The sequenced material came from PBMCs. J is TRBJ2-7 and V is TRBV5-6; a possible D gene is TRBD1 (5 bases). This receptor was identified in a woman between 25 and 40 years old in good health and CMV-seropositive. CDR3 sequence: CASSLSRAEQYF. The CDR3 coding sequence is TGTGCCAGCAGCCTGAGCAGGGCCGAGCAGTACTTC.